This TCR beta chain was captured by sequencing in a study of chemoradiotherapy in HPV16-positive cancers. Study context: Candidate HPV-specific clones and shared TCR motifs came from two HPV16-positive patients.

The study's findings and limits: Better recurrence-free survival went with HPV-responsive T-cell expansion in HPV16-positive patients. During treatment, candidate HPV-specific clones and E7-related motifs expanded in tumor.

In regard to this clone: Its antigen is unidentified.

Sequenced by immunoSEQ multiplex PCR; TCRdb stores in-frame clones only, minus some. This sample has roughly 2,500 clones; about 90% occur once, and the top ten carry less than 9%. Samples were taken several times over chemoradiotherapy. Germline V lookup: CDR1 SEHNR, CDR2 FQNEAQ (reference sequence). V dropped 5 bases and J dropped 8 bases, with 12 bases sitting between them. The CDR3 length is 12 residues. The TCR was taken from a human donor with HPV-associated anogenital cancer. Sequences were derived from tumor tissue, sampled from a patient who underwent chemoradiotherapy. This chain joins TRBV7-9 and TRBJ1-2; no clear D gene. The CDR3 DNA is TGTGCCAGCAGCGACGGGCCCGGAGGCTACACCTTC. It codes for CASSDGPGGYTF.